Listed below are T cell receptor beta chains from one sample, sequenced in a study of blood T cell repertoires in COVID-19. Sequenced by immunoSEQ multiplex PCR; TCRdb stores in-frame clones only, minus some. The sample carries fewer than 250,000 clones, 65% to 85% recorded once. Sample: PBMCs or T cells enriched from blood (not recorded which). Receptor source: a woman younger than 45 who had been exposed to COVID-19. Each CDR3 is given with its conserved first and last residue. The D gene is left open where the match is weak. Size tells how often a clone was seen (once, few, many) or the class of an expanded clone, and some rows leave it out.

j_call | d_call | clone_size | v_call | cdr3_nt | cdr3_aa
TRBJ1-1 | TRBD1 | - | TRBV4-1 | TGCGCCAGCAGCCAACCAGGGGGTACCACTGAAGCTTTCTTT | CASSQPGGTTEAFF
TRBJ2-6 | TRBD1 | - | TRBV7-9 | TGTGCCAGCATTAACGGGACAGGACTTATGTCTTCTGGGGCCAACGTCCTGACTTTC | CASINGTGLMSSGANVLTF
TRBJ2-7 | - | - | TRBV7-8 | TGTGCCAGCAGCTGGGAGGGGGGTTTCGGCTCCTACGAGCAGTACTTC | CASSWEGGFGSYEQYF
TRBJ2-5 | TRBD2 | - | TRBV30 | TGTGCCCAAGCGGGGGCCCCTGGGACCCAGTACTTC | CAQAGAPGTQYF
TRBJ2-2 | - | - | TRBV10-1 | TGCGCCAGCAGTGAAGGTTGGGGAGCCGGGGAGCTGTTTTTT | CASSEGWGAGELFF
TRBJ2-7 | - | - | TRBV5-1 | TGCGCCAGCAGCTTCGGAGGGGGCTTTCTTTTCGAGCAGTACTTC | CASSFGGGFLFEQYF
TRBJ2-7 | TRBD2 | - | TRBV5-1 | TGCGCCAGCAGCTTCGGACTAGGTTCATACGAGCAGTACTTC | CASSFGLGSYEQYF
TRBJ1-2 | - | - | TRBV18 | TGTGCCAGCTCACCGTCCTCTCTCGGGGAGAGTGGTGGCTACACCTTC | CASSPSSLGESGGYTF
TRBJ1-1 | - | - | TRBV6-5 | TGTGCCAGCAGCCACGGTGACAGAATTAAGGGGGCTTTCTTT | CASSHGDRIKGAFF
TRBJ1-2 | - | - | TRBV5-6 | TGTGCCAGCAGCTTGGGCCGGGGTGGCTACACCTTC | CASSLGRGGYTF
TRBJ1-3 | - | - | TRBV3-1/TRBV3-2 | TGTGCCAGCAGCCAAGTAGGGGTTGTGGGGTTGGGAAACACCATATATTTT | CASSQVGVVGLGNTIYF
TRBJ1-3 | - | - | TRBV7-8 | TGTGCCAGCAGCCTACGACAGGAGAGCTCTGGAAACACCATATATTTT | CASSLRQESSGNTIYF
TRBJ2-7 | - | - | TRBV7-8 | TGTGCCAGCAGCCCGAGGGGGGGTCCGGACGAGCAGTACTTC | CASSPRGGPDEQYF
TRBJ1-5 | - | - | TRBV21-1 | TGTGCCTGCAAACGGTGGCAGGGATGTCAGCCCCAGCATTTT | CACKRWQGCQPQHF
TRBJ1-5 | - | - | TRBV4-3 | TGCGCCAGCAGCCAAGACCTTGGAGGCCGGGGGCCCCAGCATTTT | CASSQDLGGRGPQHF
TRBJ2-3 | TRBD2 | - | TRBV24-1 | TGTGCCACCAGTGATGATAGCGGGGGGATCACAGATACGCAGTATTTT | CATSDDSGGITDTQYF
TRBJ2-7 | TRBD1 | - | TRBV6-5 | TGTGCCAGCAGTTACTCGACAGGGGGATTTGACGAGCAGTACTTC | CASSYSTGGFDEQYF
TRBJ2-5 | - | - | TRBV6-6 | TGTGCCAGCAGTTACGGACTCCCTGGGGAGACCCAGTACTTC | CASSYGLPGETQYF
TRBJ2-1 | - | - | TRBV9 | TGTGCCAGCAGCGTAGCGGGGGTGCACAATGAGCAGTTCTTC | CASSVAGVHNEQFF
TRBJ2-2 | TRBD2 | few | TRBV7-2 | TGTGCCAGCAGCGACGGACTAGCGGGGTACAGCACCGGGGAGCTGTTTTTT | CASSDGLAGYSTGELFF
TRBJ1-1 | - | few | TRBV27 | TGTGCCAGCCGGCTCGGGGCGGGAATGAACACTGAAGCTTTCTTT | CASRLGAGMNTEAFF
TRBJ1-2 | TRBD1 | - | TRBV3-1/TRBV3-2 | TGTGCCAGCAGCGATCTTGCCGGGACAGGGGACTATGGCTACACCTTC | CASSDLAGTGDYGYTF
TRBJ2-2 | TRBD1 | - | TRBV7-9 | TGTGCCAGCACACCCAGGGGGCGCGTCGGGGAGCTGTTTTTT | CASTPRGRVGELFF
TRBJ1-5 | - | - | TRBV7-2 | TGTGCCAGCAGCTTATCGGGTAGGGGTCAGCCCCAGCATTTT | CASSLSGRGQPQHF
TRBJ1-1 | - | - | TRBV10-3 | TGTGCCGTCAGGGGAGTGGATTGGAACACTGAAGCTTTCTTT | CAVRGVDWNTEAFF
TRBJ2-5 | - | - | TRBV19 | TGTGCCAGTAGTCAAGGGACGGGAGAAGAGACCCAGTACTTC | CASSQGTGEETQYF
TRBJ2-3 | - | - | TRBV10-3 | TGTGCCACCCGTGGGTCCGTTAGCACAGATACGCAGTATTTT | CATRGSVSTDTQYF
TRBJ1-1 | - | - | TRBV2 | TGTGCCGGAAGCAGGAAGGACACTGAAGCTTTCTTT | CAGSRKDTEAFF
TRBJ1-4 | - | once | TRBV18 | TGTGCCAGCCAACCGAACCTGGGAGGTACTAATGAAAAACTGTTTTTT | CASQPNLGGTNEKLFF
TRBJ2-5 | - | few | TRBV5-1 | TGCGCCAGCAGCCTCAGGGGGGACCAGTACTTC | CASSLRGDQYF
TRBJ1-1 | - | few | TRBV9 | TGTGCCAGCAGCCGGGGAAATATGAACACTGAAGCTTTCTTT | CASSRGNMNTEAFF
TRBJ1-2 | - | - | TRBV9 | TGTGCCAGCAAGGACAGCTATCATGGCTACACCTTC | CASKDSYHGYTF
TRBJ2-3 | TRBD2 | - | TRBV4-3 | TGCGCCAGCAGCCAAGAATTGAGTCGTCTAGCGGATGATACGCAGTATTTT | CASSQELSRLADDTQYF
TRBJ2-2 | TRBD2 | once | TRBV5-1 | TGCGCCAGCAGCTTGGCCGGGACTAGCGCCCCCGGGGAGCTGTTTTTT | CASSLAGTSAPGELFF
TRBJ2-1 | TRBD2 | - | TRBV5-1 | TGCGCCAGCAGCCTCGAACTAGCGGGGGCTGAGCAGTTCTTC | CASSLELAGAEQFF
TRBJ1-1 | TRBD1 | - | TRBV10-3 | TGTGCCATCAGGAGCGATCAGGGGGGAATGAACACTGAAGCTTTCTTT | CAIRSDQGGMNTEAFF
TRBJ2-7 | TRBD1 | once | TRBV5-1 | TGCGCCAGCAGCCCCTGGCGACAGGGGGCCGCCTACGAGCAGTACTTC | CASSPWRQGAAYEQYF
TRBJ2-1 | - | few | TRBV2 | TGTGCCAGCAGTGAAGCCGGGGGCTCCTACAATGAGCAGTTCTTC | CASSEAGGSYNEQFF
TRBJ2-1 | - | - | TRBV19 | TGTGCCAGTAGTGTCCGGTACTCCTACAATGAGCAGTTCTTC | CASSVRYSYNEQFF
TRBJ1-2 | - | - | TRBV5-5 | TGTGCCAGCAGCGATGGACAAGGGCCATCCTATGGCTACACCTTC | CASSDGQGPSYGYTF
TRBJ2-3 | TRBD2 | once | TRBV5-8 | TGTGCCAGCAGCACGGGGACTAGCGGGGGCTTTAGCACAGATACGCAGTATTTT | CASSTGTSGGFSTDTQYF
TRBJ1-1 | - | - | TRBV2 | TGTGCCAGTTCTGAAGAGATGAACACTGAAGCTTTCTTT | CASSEEMNTEAFF
TRBJ1-2 | - | - | TRBV30 | TGTGCCTGGAAGGGCGGGGGAAGGAACTATGGCTACACCTTC | CAWKGGGRNYGYTF
TRBJ1-6 | TRBD1 | - | TRBV27 | TGTGCCAGCATAGACCGGACAGGGGGTTCACCCCTCCACTTT | CASIDRTGGSPLHF
TRBJ2-3 | - | - | TRBV29-1 | TGCAGCGTTGAAGGGACTCCCTCTCGTATCACAGATACGCAGTATTTT | CSVEGTPSRITDTQYF
TRBJ1-5 | TRBD1 | few | TRBV11-2 | TGTGCCAGCAGCTCATACGGGGAACAGGGGTTCAATCAGCCCCAGCATTTT | CASSSYGEQGFNQPQHF
TRBJ2-2 | - | - | TRBV6-5 | TGTGCCAGCAGCTACCCGGGAGTGACGCCGGGGGAGCTGTTTTTT | CASSYPGVTPGELFF
TRBJ1-2 | TRBD1 | - | TRBV6-5 | TGTGCCAGCAGAACCACAGGGGGTGGGTCTGGCTACACCTTC | CASRTTGGGSGYTF
TRBJ1-5 | - | - | TRBV5-1 | TGCGCCAGCAGCCTCGACAATCCCCATCAGCCCCAGCATTTT | CASSLDNPHQPQHF